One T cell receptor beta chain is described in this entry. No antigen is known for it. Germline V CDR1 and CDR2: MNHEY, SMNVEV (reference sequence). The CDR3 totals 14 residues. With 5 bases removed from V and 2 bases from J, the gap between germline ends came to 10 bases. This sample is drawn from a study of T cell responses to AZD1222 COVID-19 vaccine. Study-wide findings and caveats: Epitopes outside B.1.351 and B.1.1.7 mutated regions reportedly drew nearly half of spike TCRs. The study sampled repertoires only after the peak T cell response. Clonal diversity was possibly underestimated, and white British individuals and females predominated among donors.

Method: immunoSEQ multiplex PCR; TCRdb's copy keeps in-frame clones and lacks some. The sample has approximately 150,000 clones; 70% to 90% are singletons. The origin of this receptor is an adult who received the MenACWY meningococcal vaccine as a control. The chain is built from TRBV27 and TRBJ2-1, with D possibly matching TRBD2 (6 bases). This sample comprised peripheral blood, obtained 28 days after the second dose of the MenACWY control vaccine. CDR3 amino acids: CASSRREAYNEQFF. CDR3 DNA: TGTGCCAGCAGTCGGCGGGAAGCCTACAATGAGCAGTTCTTC.